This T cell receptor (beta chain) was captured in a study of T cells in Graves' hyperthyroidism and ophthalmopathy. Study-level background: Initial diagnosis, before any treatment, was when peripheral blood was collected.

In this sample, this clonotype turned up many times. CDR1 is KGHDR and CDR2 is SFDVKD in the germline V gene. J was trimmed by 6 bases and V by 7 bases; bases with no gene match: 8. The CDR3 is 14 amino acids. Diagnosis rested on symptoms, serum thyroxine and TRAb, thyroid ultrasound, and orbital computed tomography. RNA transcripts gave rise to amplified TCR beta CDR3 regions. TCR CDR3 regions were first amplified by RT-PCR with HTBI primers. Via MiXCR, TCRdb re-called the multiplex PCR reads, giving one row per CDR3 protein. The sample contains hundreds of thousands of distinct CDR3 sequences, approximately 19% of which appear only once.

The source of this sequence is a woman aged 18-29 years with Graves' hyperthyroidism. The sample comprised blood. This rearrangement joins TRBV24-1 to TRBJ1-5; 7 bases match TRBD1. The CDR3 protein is CATRKGARVQPQHF. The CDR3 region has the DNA TGTGCCACCAGGAAGGGGGCGCGGGTTCAGCCCCAGCATTTT.